These T cell receptor beta chains were read from a single sample in a study of blood T cell repertoires in COVID-19. Data came from immunoSEQ multiplex PCR; TCRdb stores just in-frame clones and leaves some out. The sample includes over 90,000 clones, around nine tenths of them seen just once. Source material: peripheral blood. These receptors were obtained from a man aged 45-65 years with active or convalescent COVID-19. Both conserved end residues are part of each CDR3.

v_gene: TRBV27; len: 17; j_gene: TRBJ1-4; CDR3aa: CASCKVLRDREHEKLFF
v_gene: TRBV19; len: 14; j_gene: TRBJ2-7; CDR3aa: CASSIRDRDYEQYF
v_gene: TRBV11-2; len: 16; j_gene: TRBJ2-2; CDR3aa: CASSFRLAGDTGELFF
v_gene: TRBV11-2; len: 15; j_gene: TRBJ2-1; CDR3aa: CASSLELAGGNEQFF
v_gene: TRBV12-3/TRBV12-4; len: 12; j_gene: TRBJ2-1; CDR3aa: CASRSGIYEQFF
v_gene: TRBV6-2/TRBV6-3; len: 14; j_gene: TRBJ2-1; CDR3aa: CASSYFRGQGEQFF
v_gene: TRBV7-2; len: 12; j_gene: TRBJ1-1; CDR3aa: CASSLQGREAFF
v_gene: TRBV28; len: 14; j_gene: TRBJ1-2; CDR3aa: CASSSRDRYYGYTF
v_gene: TRBV7-2; len: 14; j_gene: TRBJ2-1; CDR3aa: CASSLGTEYNEQFF
v_gene: TRBV12-3/TRBV12-4; len: 13; j_gene: TRBJ1-5; CDR3aa: CASSLGQGGPQHF
v_gene: TRBV5-1; len: 15; j_gene: TRBJ2-1; CDR3aa: CASSLTSGAYNEQFF
v_gene: TRBV7-9; len: 16; j_gene: TRBJ1-4; CDR3aa: CASSWGTGTFSEKLFF
v_gene: TRBV5-1; len: 15; j_gene: TRBJ2-3; CDR3aa: CASSLDSPFTDTQYF